This record covers a single T cell receptor beta chain. It has no known antigen specificity. The input lacks base qualities; no much larger clone sits a single base away. Library method: the immunoSEQ multiplex PCR assay. The multiplex PCR relied on a mix of 60 forward primers for TCR Vbeta segments and 13 reverse primers for TCR Jbeta segments. The CDR3 region of rearranged TCR beta genes was amplified from genomic DNA by a multiplex PCR assay. The amplified TCR beta libraries were sequenced on the Illumina HiSeq System as 87-base-pair reads. Processing in the source paper ran as follows. A later analysis counted about 80 million unique TCR beta chains across the 670 or so repertoires, and roughly 11 million of these chains were shared by at least two donors. To remove PCR and sequencing errors, raw reads were error-corrected and collapsed into unique sequences using a nearest-neighbor algorithm that merged closely related sequences. To assign V, D and J gene segments, CDR3 sequences were aligned to IMGT reference sequences. For a sequence to be retained, a match of at least six nucleotides to both a V gene segment and a J gene segment was required. Rearrangements were called productive when the CDR3 lacked stop codons and stayed in frame with V and J; all others were non-productive. CDR3 was defined by IMGT convention, running from the second conserved V-encoded cysteine to the conserved J-encoded phenylalanine. The earlier analysis of a few hundred of the donors excluded sequences that lacked an unambiguous match to a single V gene segment. An earlier analysis of 450 to 650 of the donors called V segments functional above 56.7% productive rearrangements and segregating when the between-donor standard deviation exceeded 5%. A statistical classification framework was built for diagnosing cytomegalovirus status from the catalog of TCR beta chain sequences. V and J gene assignment, in a later analysis, came from comparing TCR nucleotide sequences with IMGT/GENE-DB human TR gene sequences. A later analysis assigned CDR3 sequences and most-parsimonious VDJ recombination scenarios with the TCRdist pipeline. In a later analysis, each TCR beta chain was defined by its CDR3 amino acid sequence together with its V-gene family, and reads lacking a unique V-gene family were excluded. To address suspected cross-contamination and a sequencing artifact, a later analysis removed around 600 highly shared, low-generation-probability nucleotide sequences. In a later analysis, a clonal expansion index was calculated for each public chain from normalized within-repertoire ranks of inferred template counts. In a later analysis, generation probabilities were computed with a VDJ recombination model fitted to out-of-frame rearrangements, and the resulting probabilities were checked against IGoR. Hypergeometric tests were used in a later analysis to score TCR-TCR, TCR-HLA and TCR-CMV co-occurrence, with a repertoire-size bias correction applied to the TCR pairs. False discovery rates were estimated in a later analysis by permuting HLA or CMV assignments 20 times. In a later analysis, co-occurring TCRs were grouped with DBSCAN, and TCRdist sequence similarity was added when clustering was performed within HLA-allele-positive subsets. For co-occurrence clustering, repertoires with fewer than 30,000 or more than 120,000 public chains were excluded, along with four or five repertoires with anomalous nucleotide sharing. The table comes from immuneACCESS by way of TCRdb, which keeps in-frame sequences with V and J called. Part of the clones is missing from these tables; in studies checked, under half for an unresolved V gene and the rest for unknown reasons. D and trimming were read from the DNA, whereas the V and J calls and clone size are those reported in that table. This sample comprises fewer than 100,000 clones, about four fifths of them detected only once. Of the sample, roughly 3.8% falls within the top ten clones.

The entry originates in a study of cytomegalovirus exposure and HLA in healthy donors (dated by TCRdb to 2016 to 2017). With regard to the full study: In an earlier analysis of 587 of the donors, 276 Gb of sequence data and approximately 120 million unique TCR beta sequences from about 190 million T cells were reported. Rather than drawing on any new phenotypic data, the later analysis identified candidate immune exposures from TCR beta sequences and the way those sequences occurred across donors. The study profiled the T cell repertoires of 666 subjects by immunosequencing and related them to cytomegalovirus serostatus. The number of donors typed differed by locus, with about 620-630 for A, B, C, DRB1 and DQB1, around 520 for DQA1, over 600 for DPA1, and around 450 for DPB1. High-throughput TCR immunosequencing, statistical association of individual TCRs with disease status, and machine learning were combined to predict cytomegalovirus infection status. All discovery cohort repertoires had been generated on a single sequencing platform. Roughly 300 gigabases of sequencing data and 70 million to 100 million unique TCR sequences were included in an early release covering about 700 HLA-typed donors. Donor age, sex, ethnicity and CMV serostatus were collected together with the repertoire data. Of the approximately 400 genotyped donors, roughly 85% fell in the genetic ancestry cluster associated with self-reported Caucasian donors. A later analysis re-examined previously published TCR beta repertoires from just over 650 donors and added high-resolution HLA genotyping to investigate patterns of TCR occurrence. To decide whether each TCR beta V gene segment behaved as functional or pseudogenic, an earlier analysis of some 600 of the donors relied on high-throughput TCR beta sequencing. A later genetic analysis used genome-wide SNP genotypes for about three fifths of the roughly 700 donors, treating that subset as a discovery cohort. Four to six DR-DQ haplotypes were handled as single units for association and clustering because linkage in the cohort was strong. The aim of the study was to test whether cataloging public T cell receptors could identify signatures of past pathogen exposure. Across approximately 400 genotyped donors of the cohort, an average of about 250,000 unique TCR beta nucleotide sequences per donor were sequenced, and approximately 19% of those sequences were non-productive. Class I and class II HLA loci were covered by the typing at four-digit resolution. Besides the first cohort of under 700 subjects, a separate validation cohort made up of roughly 120 different subjects was used.

The cohort was made up of about 670 healthy bone marrow donors. All cohort members were sampled while nominally healthy, although unrecorded immune exposures were likely present. The donor was CMV seronegative and was included in the group of over 300 seronegative cohort members. Each donor provided a peripheral blood sample, and peripheral blood mononuclear cells were used for TCR beta sequencing. Genomic DNA extraction from the blood cell samples was performed with the Qiagen DNeasy Blood Extraction Kit. Overall study outcomes, separate from this receptor: In a later analysis, most CMV-associated TCR beta chains were found to appear HLA-restricted, with HLA associations seemingly driven largely by CMV exposure. A further reported finding was that TCR beta sequences accurately predicted the HLA-A and HLA-B alleles for most subjects in the first cohort. Specific HLA alleles were associated with 16,951 TCR beta sequences at a false discovery rate of 0.05 in a later analysis. This cohort had only TCR beta chains sequenced, and the lack of alpha or paired-chain data limited which features could be detected. In the study, about 150 TCR beta chains were listed as associated with cytomegalovirus. A later genetic analysis reported fewer N-insertions in productive TCRs among donors in an Asian-associated ancestry cluster than the roughly 700-donor mean. Roughly uniform sequencing depth across donors was assumed in presence/absence analyses, although this assumption may not hold. While some public TCRs were present in many individuals, most TCR sequences turned up only very rarely across donors. Assigning TCR associations to individual alleles was difficult when HLA alleles, especially DR and DQ, strongly co-occurred. A group of highly shared sequence variants was considered likely to be a technical artifact of the sequencing pipeline. In a later analysis, several top co-occurrence clusters were reported to appear linked to parvovirus B19, influenza, CMV and Epstein-Barr virus. An association between a missense DCLRE1C variant and V-gene and J-gene trimming of TCR beta chains was found in a later genetic analysis and replicated in an independent cohort. It was suggested by the authors that the approach could potentially be generalized to other disease states and immunological phenotypes. A few of the identified cytomegalovirus-associated TCR beta chains were confirmed in vitro to be specific for cytomegalovirus antigens. Because HLA typing was unavailable for some donors at each locus, only the typed subset was used in association tests. An earlier analysis of roughly 570 of the donors showed that most TCR beta V segments appeared in productive rearrangements either about 90% or about 30% of the time, which broadly matched IMGT annotations. In a later analysis, HLA-associated TCR beta chains were found to be more clonally expanded and to have lower generation probabilities than equally common non-associated chains. For the cohort, immune exposure information was limited to CMV serostatus. Approximately 18 rarely observed V segments, including chromosome 9 orphons, were excluded from the earlier analysis of almost 600 of the donors because counts were too low. The classifier was reported to diagnose cytomegalovirus status with high specificity and sensitivity in both the original cohort and the validation cohort. In a later analysis, TCR association rates were found to vary across HLA loci, with the most associated TCRs seen for DRB1 alleles and the fewest for HLA-C alleles. Linkage disequilibrium might explain the correlated functional status among segregating V segments, but an unknown experimental factor could not be ruled out.

Sequenced sample: PBMCs. This TCR derives from a middle-aged woman in good health and CMV-seronegative.

The encoded CDR3 is CASSLDRTEAFF. The base sequence is TGTGCCAGCAGCTTAGATCGCACTGAAGCTTTCTTT. The chain is encoded by TRBV11-2 joined to TRBJ1-1, with the D gene call left open. The germline V gene yields SGHAT for CDR1 and FQNNGV for CDR2. Trimming removed 0 bases from V and 4 bases from J, leaving 3 bases between the germline ends. The CDR3, cysteine through phenylalanine, is 12 amino acids long. Solely the CDR3 DNA is kept, with 36 bases framed from the first base.